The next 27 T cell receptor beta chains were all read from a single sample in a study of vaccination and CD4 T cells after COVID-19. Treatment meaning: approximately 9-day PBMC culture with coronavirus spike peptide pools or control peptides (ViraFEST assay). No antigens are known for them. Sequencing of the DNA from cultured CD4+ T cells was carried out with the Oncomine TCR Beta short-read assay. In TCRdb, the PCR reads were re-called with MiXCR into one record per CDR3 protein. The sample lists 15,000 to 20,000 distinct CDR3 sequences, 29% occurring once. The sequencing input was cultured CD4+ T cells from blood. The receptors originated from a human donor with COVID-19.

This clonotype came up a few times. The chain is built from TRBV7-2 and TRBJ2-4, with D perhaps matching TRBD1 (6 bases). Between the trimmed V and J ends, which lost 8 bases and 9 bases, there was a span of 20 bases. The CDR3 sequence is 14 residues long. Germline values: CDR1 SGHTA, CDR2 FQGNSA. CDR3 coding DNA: TGTGCCAGCGAGCCCCAGGGGTTTCAGGGCATTCAGTACTTC. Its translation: CASEPQGFQGIQYF.

The CDR3 spells CATSTLSGGNNEQFF. In DNA, the CDR3 is TGTGCCACCAGCACCCTTAGCGGGGGGAACAATGAGCAGTTCTTC. The J gene is TRBJ2-1, the V gene TRBV15, with 10 nucleotides matching TRBD2. Germline trimming cut 4 bases from V and 5 bases from J; bases unmatched to any gene: 5. Germline V gene lookup returns CDR1 LNHNV and CDR2 YYDKDF (reference sequence). CDR3 length: 15 residues.

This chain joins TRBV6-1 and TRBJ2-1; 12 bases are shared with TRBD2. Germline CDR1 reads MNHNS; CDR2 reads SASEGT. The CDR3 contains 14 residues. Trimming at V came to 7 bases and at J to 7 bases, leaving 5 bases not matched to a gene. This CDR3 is CASTSGGVLNEQFF. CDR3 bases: TGTGCCAGCACTAGCGGGGGGGTCTTAAATGAGCAGTTCTTC.

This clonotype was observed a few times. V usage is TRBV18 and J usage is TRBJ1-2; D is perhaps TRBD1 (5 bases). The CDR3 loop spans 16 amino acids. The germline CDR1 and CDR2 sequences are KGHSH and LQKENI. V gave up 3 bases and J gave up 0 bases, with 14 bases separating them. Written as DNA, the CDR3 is TGTGCCAGCTCACCCAAAGACAGTCAAGCTAACTATGGCTACACCTTC. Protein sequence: CASSPKDSQANYGYTF.

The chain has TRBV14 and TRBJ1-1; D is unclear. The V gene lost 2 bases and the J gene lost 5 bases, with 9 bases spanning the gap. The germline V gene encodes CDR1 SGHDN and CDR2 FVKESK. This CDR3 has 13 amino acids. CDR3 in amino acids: CASSQLLGTEAFF. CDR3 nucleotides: TGTGCCAGCAGCCAACTCCTCGGGACTGAAGCTTTCTTT.

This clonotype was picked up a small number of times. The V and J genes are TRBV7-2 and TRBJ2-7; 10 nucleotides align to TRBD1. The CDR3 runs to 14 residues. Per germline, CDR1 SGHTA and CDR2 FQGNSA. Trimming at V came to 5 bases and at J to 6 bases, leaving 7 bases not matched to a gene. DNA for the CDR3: TGTGCCAGCAGCCCCGCCGGGACAGGGGTCGAGCAGTACTTC. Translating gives CASSPAGTGVEQYF.

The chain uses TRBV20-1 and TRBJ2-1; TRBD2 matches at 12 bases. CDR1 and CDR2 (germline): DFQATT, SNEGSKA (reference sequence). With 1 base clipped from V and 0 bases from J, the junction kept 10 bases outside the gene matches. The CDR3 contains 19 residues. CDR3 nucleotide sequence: TGCAGTGCTAGAGGAGGTAGGACTAGCGGGGAGAGCTCCTACAATGAGCAGTTCTTC. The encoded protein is CSARGGRTSGESSYNEQFF.

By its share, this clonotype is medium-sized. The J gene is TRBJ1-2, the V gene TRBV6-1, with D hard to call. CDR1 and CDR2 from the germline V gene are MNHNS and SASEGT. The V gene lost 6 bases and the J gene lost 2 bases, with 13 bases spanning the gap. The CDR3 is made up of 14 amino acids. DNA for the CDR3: TGTGCCAGCAGACGCCCGGAACGGAACTATGGCTACACCTTC. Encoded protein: CASRRPERNYGYTF.

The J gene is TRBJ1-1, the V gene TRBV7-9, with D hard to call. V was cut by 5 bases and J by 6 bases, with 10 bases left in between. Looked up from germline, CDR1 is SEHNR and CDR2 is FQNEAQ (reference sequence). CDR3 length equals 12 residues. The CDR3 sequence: CASSARRAEAFF. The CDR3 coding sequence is TGTGCCAGCAGCGCCCGGAGGGCTGAAGCTTTCTTT.

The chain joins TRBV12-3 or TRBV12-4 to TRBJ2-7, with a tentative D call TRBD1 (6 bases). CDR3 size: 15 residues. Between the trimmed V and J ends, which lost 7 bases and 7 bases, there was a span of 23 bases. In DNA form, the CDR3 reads TGTGCCAGCACCATCGACTCAGGGGTGCAAGGGGAGCAGTACTTC. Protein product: CASTIDSGVQGEQYF.

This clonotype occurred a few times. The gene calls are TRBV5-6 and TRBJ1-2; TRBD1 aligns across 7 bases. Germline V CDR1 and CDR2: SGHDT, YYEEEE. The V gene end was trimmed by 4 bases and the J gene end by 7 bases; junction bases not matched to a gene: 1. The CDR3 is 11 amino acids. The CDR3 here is CASSRDSGYTF. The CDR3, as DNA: TGTGCCAGCAGCCGGGACAGTGGCTACACCTTC.

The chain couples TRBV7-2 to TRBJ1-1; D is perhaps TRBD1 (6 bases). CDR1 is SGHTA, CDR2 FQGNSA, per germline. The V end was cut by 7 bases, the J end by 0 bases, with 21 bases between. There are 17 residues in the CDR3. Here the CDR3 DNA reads TGTGCCAGCACTCCGAAGGGGGGGCGACGGATGAACACTGAAGCTTTCTTT. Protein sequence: CASTPKGGRRMNTEAFF.

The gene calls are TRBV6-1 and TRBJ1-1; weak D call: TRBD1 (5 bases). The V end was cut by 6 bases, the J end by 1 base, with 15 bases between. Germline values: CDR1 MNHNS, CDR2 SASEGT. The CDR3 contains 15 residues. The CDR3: CASSEPGPRNTEAFF. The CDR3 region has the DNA TGTGCCAGCAGCGAGCCGGGACCCAGGAACACTGAAGCTTTCTTT.

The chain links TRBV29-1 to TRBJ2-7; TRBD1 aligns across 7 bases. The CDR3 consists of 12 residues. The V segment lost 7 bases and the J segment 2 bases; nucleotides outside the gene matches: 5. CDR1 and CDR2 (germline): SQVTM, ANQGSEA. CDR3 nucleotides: TGCAGCGCCCGACAGGGCACCTACGAGCAGTACTTC. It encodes CSARQGTYEQYF.

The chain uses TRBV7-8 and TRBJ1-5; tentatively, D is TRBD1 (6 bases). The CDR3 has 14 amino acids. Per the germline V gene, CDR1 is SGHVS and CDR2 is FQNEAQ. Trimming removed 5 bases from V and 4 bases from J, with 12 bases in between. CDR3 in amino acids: CASSPVTGNQPQHF. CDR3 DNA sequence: TGTGCCAGCAGCCCCGTTACAGGGAATCAGCCCCAGCATTTT. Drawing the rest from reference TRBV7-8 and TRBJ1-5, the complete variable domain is GAGVSQSPRYKVAKRGQDVALRCDPISGHVSLFWYQQALGQGPEFLTYFQNEAQLDKSGLPSDRFFAERPEGSVSTLKIQRTQQEDSAVYLCASSPVTGNQPQHFGDGTRLSIL.

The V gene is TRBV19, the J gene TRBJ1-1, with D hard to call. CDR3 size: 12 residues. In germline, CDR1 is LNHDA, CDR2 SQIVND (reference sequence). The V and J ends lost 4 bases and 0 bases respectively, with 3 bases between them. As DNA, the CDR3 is TGTGCCAGTAGTACATTGAACACTGAAGCTTTCTTT. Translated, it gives CASSTLNTEAFF.

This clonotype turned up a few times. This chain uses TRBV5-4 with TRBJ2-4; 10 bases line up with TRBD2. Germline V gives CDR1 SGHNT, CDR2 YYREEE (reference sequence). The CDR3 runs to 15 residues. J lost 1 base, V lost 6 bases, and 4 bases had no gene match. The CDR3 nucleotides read TGTGCCAGCACCCCTAGCGGGGGTGCCAAAAACATTCAGTACTTC. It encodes CASTPSGGAKNIQYF. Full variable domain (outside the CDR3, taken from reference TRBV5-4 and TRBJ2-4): ETGVTQSPTHLIKTRGQQVTLRCSSQSGHNTVSWYQQALGQGPQFIFQYYREEENGRGNFPPRFSGLQFPNYSSELNVNALELDDSALYLCASTPSGGAKNIQYFGAGTRLSVL.

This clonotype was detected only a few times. For the CDR3, the DNA is TGCAGTGCTAGTTTACAGGGGGATCGTGGCTACACCTTC. Translated: CSASLQGDRGYTF. The chain is built from TRBV20-1 and TRBJ1-2, with TRBD1 identical over 8 bases. Germline assignment: CDR1 DFQATT and CDR2 SNEGSKA (reference sequence). Losses at the gene ends were 3 bases for V and 7 bases for J; bases not matched to a gene: 7. This CDR3 is built from 13 residues.

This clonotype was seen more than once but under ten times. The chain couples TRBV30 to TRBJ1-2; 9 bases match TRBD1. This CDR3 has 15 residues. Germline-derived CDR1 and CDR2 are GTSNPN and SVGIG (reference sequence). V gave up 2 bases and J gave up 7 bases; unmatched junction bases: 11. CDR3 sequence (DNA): TGTGCCTGGAGTTCCTCCCGAACAGGGGGCTCTGGCTACACCTTC. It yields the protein CAWSSSRTGGSGYTF.

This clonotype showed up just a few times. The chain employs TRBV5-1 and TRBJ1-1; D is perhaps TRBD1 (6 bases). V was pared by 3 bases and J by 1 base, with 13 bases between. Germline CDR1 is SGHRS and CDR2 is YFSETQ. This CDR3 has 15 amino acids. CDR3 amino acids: CASSSRGATNTEAFF. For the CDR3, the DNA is TGCGCCAGCAGCTCGCGGGGGGCGACGAACACTGAAGCTTTCTTT.

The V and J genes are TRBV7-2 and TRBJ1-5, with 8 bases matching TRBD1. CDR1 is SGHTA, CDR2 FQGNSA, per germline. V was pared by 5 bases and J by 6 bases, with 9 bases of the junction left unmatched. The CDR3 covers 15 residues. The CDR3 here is CASSARTGLGQPQHF. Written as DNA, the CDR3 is TGTGCCAGCAGCGCCCGGACAGGGCTCGGTCAGCCCCAGCATTTT. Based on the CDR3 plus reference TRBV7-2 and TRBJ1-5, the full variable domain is GAGVSQSPSNKVTEKGKDVELRCDPISGHTALYWYRQSLGQGLEFLIYFQGNSAPDKSGLPSDRFSAERTGGSVSTLTIQRTQQEDSAVYLCASSARTGLGQPQHFGDGTRLSIL.

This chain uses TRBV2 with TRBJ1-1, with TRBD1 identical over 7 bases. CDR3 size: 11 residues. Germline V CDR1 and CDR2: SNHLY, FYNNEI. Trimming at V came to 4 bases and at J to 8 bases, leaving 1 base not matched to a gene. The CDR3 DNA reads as TGTGCCAGCAGTGTACAGGGGGAAGCTTTCTTT. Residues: CASSVQGEAFF.

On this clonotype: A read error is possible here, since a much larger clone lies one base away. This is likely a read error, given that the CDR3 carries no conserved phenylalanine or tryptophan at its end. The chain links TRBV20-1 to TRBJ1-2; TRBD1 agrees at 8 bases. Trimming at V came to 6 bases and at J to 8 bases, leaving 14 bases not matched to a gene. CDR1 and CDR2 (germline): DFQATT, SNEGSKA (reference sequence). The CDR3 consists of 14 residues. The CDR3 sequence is CSAVQGERVVGYTL. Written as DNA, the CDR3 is TGCAGTGCAGTACAGGGGGAACGGGTCGTAGGCTACACCCTC.

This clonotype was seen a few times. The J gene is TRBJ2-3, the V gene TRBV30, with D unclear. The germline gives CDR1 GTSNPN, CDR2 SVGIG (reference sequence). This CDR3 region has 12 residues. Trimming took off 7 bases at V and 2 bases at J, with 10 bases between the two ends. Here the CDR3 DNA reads TGTGCCTTGACCCAAAACACAGATACGCAGTATTTT. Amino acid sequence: CALTQNTDTQYF.

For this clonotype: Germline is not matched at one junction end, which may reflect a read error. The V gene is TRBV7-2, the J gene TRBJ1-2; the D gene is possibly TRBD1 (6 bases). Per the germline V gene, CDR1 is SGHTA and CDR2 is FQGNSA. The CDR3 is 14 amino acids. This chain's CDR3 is CASSSLTGAYGHTF. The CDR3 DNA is TGTGCCAGCAGTAGTTTAACGGGGGCCTATGGCCACACCTTC.

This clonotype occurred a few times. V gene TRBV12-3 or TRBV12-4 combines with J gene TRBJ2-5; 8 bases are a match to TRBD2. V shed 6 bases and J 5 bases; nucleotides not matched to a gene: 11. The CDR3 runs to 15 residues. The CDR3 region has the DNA TGTGCCAGCAGCGGGGTAGCGGGGTCTTGGGAGACCCAGTACTTC. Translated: CASSGVAGSWETQYF.

In DNA, the CDR3 is TGCGCCAGCAGCCAAGATTCCCAGGGTGGGTATGGCTACACCTTC. This sequence encodes CASSQDSQGGYGYTF. The genes are TRBV4-3 and TRBJ1-2; possible D gene TRBD1, 5 bases. Trimming took 0 bases from V and 5 from J, leaving 13 bases between them. CDR3 length equals 15 residues. In germline, CDR1 is LGHNA, CDR2 YSLEER.